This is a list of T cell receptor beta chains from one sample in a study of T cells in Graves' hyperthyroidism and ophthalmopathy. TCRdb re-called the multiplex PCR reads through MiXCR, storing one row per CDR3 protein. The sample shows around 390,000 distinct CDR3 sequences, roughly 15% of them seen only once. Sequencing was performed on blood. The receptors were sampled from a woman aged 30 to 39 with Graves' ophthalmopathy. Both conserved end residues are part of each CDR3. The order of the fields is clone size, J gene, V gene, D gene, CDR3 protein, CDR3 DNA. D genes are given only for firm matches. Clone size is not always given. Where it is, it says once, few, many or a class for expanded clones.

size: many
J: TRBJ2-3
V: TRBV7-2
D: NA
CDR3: CASSLNIGESTDTQYF
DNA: TGTGCCAGCAGCTTAAATATCGGGGAAAGCACAGATACGCAGTATTTT

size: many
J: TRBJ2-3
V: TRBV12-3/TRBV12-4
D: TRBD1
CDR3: CASSGLDRVADTQYF
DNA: TGTGCCAGCAGTGGACTGGACAGGGTGGCAGATACGCAGTATTTT

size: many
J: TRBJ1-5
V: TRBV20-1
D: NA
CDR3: CSAPTLGGNQPQHF
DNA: TGCAGTGCTCCCACCTTGGGGGGGAATCAGCCCCAGCATTTT

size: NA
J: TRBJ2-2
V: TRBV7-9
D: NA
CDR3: CASSPVVDFTGELFF
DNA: TGTGCCAGCAGCCCTGTTGTGGATTTCACCGGGGAGCTGTTTTTT

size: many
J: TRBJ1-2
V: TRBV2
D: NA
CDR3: CASRYTGYTF
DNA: TGTGCCAGCAGGTACACTGGCTACACCTTC

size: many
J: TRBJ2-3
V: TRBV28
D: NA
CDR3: CASRGGQRPSSHTQYF
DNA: TGTGCCAGCCGGGGGGGACAGCGACCGAGCAGTCATACGCAGTATTTT

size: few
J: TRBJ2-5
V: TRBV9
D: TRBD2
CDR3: CASSAGPGLVETQYF
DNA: TGTGCCAGCAGCGCCGGACCGGGACTAGTGGAGACCCAGTACTTC

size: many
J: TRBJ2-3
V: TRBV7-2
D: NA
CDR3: CASSFRGDTQYF
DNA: TGTGCCAGCAGCTTCAGGGGAGATACGCAGTATTTT

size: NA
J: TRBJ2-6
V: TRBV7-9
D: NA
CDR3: CAGRSSGANVLTF
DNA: TGTGCCGGACGAAGCTCTGGGGCCAACGTCCTGACTTTC

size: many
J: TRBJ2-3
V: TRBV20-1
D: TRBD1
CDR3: CSARVPGTGVADTQYF
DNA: TGCAGTGCTAGAGTTCCCGGGACAGGGGTGGCAGATACGCAGTATTTT

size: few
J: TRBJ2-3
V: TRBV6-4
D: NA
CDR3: CASSESGTPSNTQYF
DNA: TGTGCCAGCAGTGAATCCGGGACACCCTCAAATACGCAGTATTTT

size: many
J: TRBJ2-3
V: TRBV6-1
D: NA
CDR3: CASSEGQGVDTQYF
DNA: TGTGCCAGCAGTGAGGGCCAGGGTGTGGATACGCAGTATTTT

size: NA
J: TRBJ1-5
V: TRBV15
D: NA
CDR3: CATSRAGDRDQPQHF
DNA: TGTGCCACCAGCAGAGCGGGGGACCGGGATCAGCCCCAGCATTTT

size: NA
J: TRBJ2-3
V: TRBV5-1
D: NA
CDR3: CASRRGGDTQYF
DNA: TGCGCCAGCAGGAGGGGGGGAGATACGCAGTATTTT

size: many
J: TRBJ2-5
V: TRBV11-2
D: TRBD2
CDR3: CASSFLSGGRETQYF
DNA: TGTGCCAGCAGCTTCCTTAGCGGGGGTAGAGAGACCCAGTACTTC

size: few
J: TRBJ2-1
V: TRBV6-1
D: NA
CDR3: CASRLRGTRIGISGNEQFF
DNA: TGTGCCAGCAGGCTCAGGGGGACTCGGATCGGAATTTCCGGCAATGAGCAGTTCTTC

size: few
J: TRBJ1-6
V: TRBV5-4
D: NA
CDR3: CASFGGEGNSPLHF
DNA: TGTGCCAGCTTTGGGGGTGAGGGTAATTCACCCCTCCACTTT

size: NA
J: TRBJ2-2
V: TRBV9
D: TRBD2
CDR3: CASTGGSRNTGELFF
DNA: TGTGCCAGCACCGGGGGGTCTAGGAACACCGGGGAGCTGTTTTTT

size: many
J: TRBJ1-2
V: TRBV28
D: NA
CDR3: CASSFTGRSPYGYTF
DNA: TGTGCCAGCAGTTTCACAGGGCGAAGCCCCTATGGCTACACCTTC

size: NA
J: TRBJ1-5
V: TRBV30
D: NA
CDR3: CAWRSQGQPRHF
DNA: TGTGCCTGGAGGTCCCAGGGTCAGCCCCGGCATTTT

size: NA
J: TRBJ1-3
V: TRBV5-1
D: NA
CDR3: CASSLGSGGIGGDTIYF
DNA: TGCGCCAGCAGCTTGGGATCGGGGGGAATTGGCGGAGACACCATATATTTT

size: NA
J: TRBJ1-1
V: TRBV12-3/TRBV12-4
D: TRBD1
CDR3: CASNLRDSQMNTEAFF
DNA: TGTGCCAGCAACCTCCGGGACAGTCAGATGAACACTGAAGCTTTCTTT

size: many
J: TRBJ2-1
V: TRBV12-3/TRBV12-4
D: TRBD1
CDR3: CASSSDRVGEQFF
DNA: TGTGCCAGCAGCTCTGACAGGGTTGGTGAGCAGTTCTTC

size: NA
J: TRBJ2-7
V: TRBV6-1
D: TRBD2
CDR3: CASNSATSGGYYEQYF
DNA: TGTGCCAGCAATTCCGCGACTAGCGGAGGCTACTACGAGCAGTACTTC

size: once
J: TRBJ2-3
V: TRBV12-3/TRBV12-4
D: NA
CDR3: CASSFDRRTDTQYF
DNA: TGTGCCAGCAGTTTTGACAGGCGTACAGATACGCAGTATTTT

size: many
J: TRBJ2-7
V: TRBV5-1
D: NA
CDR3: CASSLTSSRTSYEQYF
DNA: TGCGCCAGCAGCTTGACTAGTTCGCGGACCTCCTACGAGCAGTACTTC

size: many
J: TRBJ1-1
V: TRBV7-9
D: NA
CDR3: CASSLRDGSGAFF
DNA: TGTGCCAGCAGCTTACGGGACGGCAGTGGAGCTTTCTTT

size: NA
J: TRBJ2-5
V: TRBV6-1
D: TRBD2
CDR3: CASSVTSGGKETQYF
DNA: TGTGCCAGCAGCGTGACTAGCGGGGGAAAAGAGACCCAGTACTTC

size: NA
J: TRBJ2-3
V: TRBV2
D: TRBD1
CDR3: CATVRDRGTDTQYF
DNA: TGTGCCACTGTCAGGGACAGGGGCACAGATACGCAGTATTTT

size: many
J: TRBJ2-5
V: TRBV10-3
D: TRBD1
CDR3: CAISQSDRGLKTQYF
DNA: TGTGCCATCAGTCAGAGCGACAGGGGGCTAAAGACCCAGTACTTC

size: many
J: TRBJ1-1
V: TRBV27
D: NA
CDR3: CASSLSWTLNTEAFF
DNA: TGTGCCAGCAGTTTATCCTGGACATTGAACACTGAAGCTTTCTTT

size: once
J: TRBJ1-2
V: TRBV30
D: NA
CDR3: CAWSPVNGYTF
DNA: TGTGCCTGGAGCCCCGTAAATGGCTACACCTTC

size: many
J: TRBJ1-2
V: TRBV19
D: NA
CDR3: CASSIVGSNYGYTF
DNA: TGTGCCAGTAGTATCGTGGGATCTAACTATGGCTACACCTTC

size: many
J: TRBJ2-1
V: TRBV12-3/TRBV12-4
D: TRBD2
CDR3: CASSLTSGGPGYNEQFF
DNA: TGTGCCAGCAGTTTAACCTCGGGAGGCCCCGGTTACAATGAGCAGTTCTTC

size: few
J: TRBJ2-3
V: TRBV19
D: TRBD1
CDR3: CASTPDRPTDTQYF
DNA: TGTGCCAGTACCCCGGACAGGCCCACAGATACGCAGTATTTT

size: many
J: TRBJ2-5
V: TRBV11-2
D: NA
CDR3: CASSPTREWETQYF
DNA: TGTGCCAGCAGCCCAACTCGAGAATGGGAGACCCAGTACTTC

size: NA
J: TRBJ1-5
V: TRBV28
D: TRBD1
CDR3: CASSLGTGAFGQPQHF
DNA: TGTGCCAGCAGTTTGGGGACAGGGGCATTTGGACAGCCCCAGCATTTT

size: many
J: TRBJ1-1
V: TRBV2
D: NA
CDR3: CASSGTKAFF
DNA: TGTGCCAGCAGTGGAACCAAAGCTTTCTTT

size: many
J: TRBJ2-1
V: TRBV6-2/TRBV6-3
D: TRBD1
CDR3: CASTHQGDREQFF
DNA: TGTGCCAGCACCCACCAGGGGGACCGCGAGCAGTTCTTC

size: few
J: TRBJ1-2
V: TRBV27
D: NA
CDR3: CASRAGRGYGYTF
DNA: TGTGCCAGCAGAGCGGGCAGGGGCTATGGCTACACCTTC

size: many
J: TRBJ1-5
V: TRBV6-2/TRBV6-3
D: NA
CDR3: CASSLRQAAGQPQHF
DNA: TGTGCCAGCAGCCTTCGACAGGCGGCAGGTCAGCCCCAGCATTTT

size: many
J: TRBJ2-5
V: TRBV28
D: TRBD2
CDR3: CASTLGILAGRSRMETQYF
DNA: TGTGCCAGCACCCTAGGGATACTAGCGGGGCGAAGTAGGATGGAGACCCAGTACTTC

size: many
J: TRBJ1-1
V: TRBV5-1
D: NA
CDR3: CASSFRDAYEAFF
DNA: TGCGCCAGCAGCTTCCGGGACGCATATGAAGCTTTCTTT

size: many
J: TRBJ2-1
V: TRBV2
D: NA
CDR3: CAFKTSSYNEQFF
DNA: TGTGCCTTCAAGACTAGCTCCTACAATGAGCAGTTCTTC

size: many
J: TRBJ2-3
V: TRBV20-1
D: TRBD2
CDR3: CSAREAVGLAGDTDTQYF
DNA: TGCAGTGCTAGAGAGGCGGTAGGACTAGCGGGGGACACAGATACGCAGTATTTT

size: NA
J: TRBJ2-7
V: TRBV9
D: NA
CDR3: CASSASGGAFDEQYF
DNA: TGTGCCAGCAGCGCCTCGGGGGGCGCGTTCGACGAGCAGTACTTC

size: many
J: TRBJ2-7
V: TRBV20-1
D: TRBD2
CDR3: CSAQISGLEGYEQYF
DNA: TGCAGTGCCCAGATCTCGGGACTAGAGGGCTACGAGCAGTACTTC

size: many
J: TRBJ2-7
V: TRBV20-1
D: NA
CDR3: CSARAPGAGTPYEQYF
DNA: TGCAGTGCCCGCGCTCCGGGGGCGGGGACGCCATACGAGCAGTACTTC

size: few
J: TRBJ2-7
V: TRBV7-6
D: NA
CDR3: CASSHSDGTYGQYF
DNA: TGTGCCAGCAGCCATTCAGACGGCACCTACGGGCAGTACTTC

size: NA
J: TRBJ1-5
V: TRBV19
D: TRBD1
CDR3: CASSMDRENQPQHF
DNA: TGTGCCAGTAGTATGGACAGGGAGAATCAGCCCCAGCATTTT